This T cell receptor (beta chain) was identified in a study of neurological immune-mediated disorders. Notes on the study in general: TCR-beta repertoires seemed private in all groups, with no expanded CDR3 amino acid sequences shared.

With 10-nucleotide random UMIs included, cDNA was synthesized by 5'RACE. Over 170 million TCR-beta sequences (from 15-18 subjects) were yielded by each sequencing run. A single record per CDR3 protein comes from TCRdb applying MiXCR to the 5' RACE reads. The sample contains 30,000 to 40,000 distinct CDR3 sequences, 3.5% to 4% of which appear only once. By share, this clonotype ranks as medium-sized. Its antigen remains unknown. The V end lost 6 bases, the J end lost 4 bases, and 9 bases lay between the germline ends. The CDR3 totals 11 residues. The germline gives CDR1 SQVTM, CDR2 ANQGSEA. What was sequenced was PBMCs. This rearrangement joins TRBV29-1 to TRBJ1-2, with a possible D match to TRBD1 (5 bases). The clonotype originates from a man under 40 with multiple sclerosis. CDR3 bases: TGCAGCGTCGGGCAGGGCTATGGCTACACCTTC. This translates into CSVGQGYGYTF.